This TCR beta chain derives from a study of blood T cell repertoires in COVID-19. The wider study: COVID-19 samples collected from the United States, Italy and Spain covered acute and convalescent phases. Sample material is recorded as cDNA or gDNA derived from T cells, B-cell-depleted T cells, or PBMCs.

CDR1 is MNHEY and CDR2 is SVGAGI in the germline V gene. The CDR3 runs 15 residues. With 6 bases clipped from V and 3 bases from J, the junction kept 10 bases outside the gene matches. Seattle patients were enrolled while actively infected and followed longitudinally. Per the original methods: Amplifying reference gene primers gave estimates of nucleated cell counts. Sequencing used immunoSEQ multiplex PCR; TCRdb keeps in-frame clones, though not all of them. The V and J calls and clone size are taken from that table; D and trimming were inferred from the DNA. The table lists under 250,000 clones, just under 90% of them singletons.

Sequencing was done on a sample of peripheral blood. This clonotype was sampled from a young man with COVID-19, enrolled during active disease. This chain uses TRBV6-5 with TRBJ1-2; TRBD1 matches 7 bases. The chain's CDR3 is CASSPGGGLDYGYTF. CDR3 in DNA: TGTGCCAGCAGCCCGGGAGGGGGCCTCGACTATGGCTACACCTTC.